This entry lists 5 T cell receptor beta chains sequenced from one sample in a study of long-term antiretroviral therapy in people with HIV. Runs used v3.0 of the immunoSEQ assay and were done at survey level. Libraries were prepared by immunoSEQ multiplex PCR; TCRdb keeps only in-frame clonotypes and omits some of them. Of 30,000 to 50,000 clones detected, 86% appear once; the ten largest clones hold under 4.5%. The sample in question was unsorted PBMCs, obtained 1.2 years after starting antiretroviral therapy. Receptors were obtained from a woman aged 45-60 years with HIV.

The chain carries TRBV14 and TRBJ2-7; D may be TRBD2 (6 bases). V lost 4 bases and J 3 bases, leaving 7 bases between the germline ends. From germline, CDR1 is SGHDN and CDR2 FVKESK. CDR3 length: 12 residues. The CDR3 is CASSRGGYEQYF. The CDR3 DNA sequence: TGTGCCAGCAGCCGGGGAGGCTACGAGCAGTACTTC.

This chain connects TRBV5-4 to TRBJ2-5; 10 nucleotides line up with TRBD2. The germline gives CDR1 SGHNT, CDR2 YYREEE (reference sequence). V lost 0 bases, J lost 2 bases, and 4 bases stayed unmatched. The CDR3 runs 16 residues. The CDR3 DNA follows: TGTGCCAGCAGCTTGGGAATAGCGGGGGGACAAGAGACCCAGTACTTC. It encodes CASSLGIAGGQETQYF.

The rearrangement links TRBV4-1 to TRBJ1-3; D gene uncertain. Germline CDR1 reads MGHRA; CDR2 reads YSYEKL. CDR3 size: 13 residues. V was clipped by 4 bases and J by 0 bases, with 4 bases between them. The CDR3 reads CASSRVSGNTIYF. DNA for the CDR3: TGCGCCAGCAGCCGAGTCTCTGGAAACACCATATATTTT.

The chain recombines TRBV2 with TRBJ1-5; the match to TRBD1 covers 7 bases. Germline V gives CDR1 SNHLY, CDR2 FYNNEI. CDR3 length: 15 residues. The J segment lost 0 bases and the V segment lost 7 bases, leaving 6 bases of the junction unmatched. The CDR3 nucleotides are TGTGCCAGCAAGGGAGGGGGCCATAGCAATCAGCCCCAGCATTTT. Protein: CASKGGGHSNQPQHF.

This chain uses TRBV5-1 with TRBJ2-2; 7 bases agree with TRBD2. Trimming took 4 bases from V and 6 from J; bases not matched to a gene: 9. There are 15 residues in the CDR3. Germline V gives CDR1 SGHRS, CDR2 YFSETQ. DNA for the CDR3: TGCGCCAGCAGCAGCGGGACTAAAGGATCCGGGGAGCTGTTTTTT. Translating gives CASSSGTKGSGELFF.